The TCR beta chain under discussion was sequenced for a study of regulatory T cells in long-lasting Graves disease. V shed 0 bases and J shed 2 bases, with 11 bases lying between them. The V gene's germline CDR1 is SGHVS and CDR2 FQNEAQ. The CDR3 length is 15 residues. Details on this clonotype: Given a much more abundant clone one base away, this may be a read error. No conserved phenylalanine or tryptophan is present at the end of the CDR3, so a read error is the likely explanation.

Time point described: newly diagnosed GD, antithyroid drugs for less than 3 months. PBMC-derived RNA was used for the TCR library. iRepertoire HTBI primers and Arm-PCR of CDR3 regions built TCR beta libraries. TCRdb analysed the multiplex PCR reads with MiXCR anew, one entry per CDR3 protein. The repertoire holds roughly 610,000 distinct CDR3 sequences, with approximately 16% as singletons. These data also formed part of another study, on T cells in Graves' hyperthyroidism and ophthalmopathy.

The rearrangement links TRBV7-8 to TRBJ2-7, with D possibly being TRBD1 (5 bases). Sequenced here: peripheral blood mononuclear cells (PBMCs), sampled at new diagnosis, from a patient treated with antithyroid drugs. The sequence was collected from a man aged 18 to 29 with Graves disease. The CDR3 coding sequence is TGTGCCAGCAGCTTAGCGAGGACAAAGACCTACGAGCAGTACCTC. Translated: CASSLARTKTYEQYL.